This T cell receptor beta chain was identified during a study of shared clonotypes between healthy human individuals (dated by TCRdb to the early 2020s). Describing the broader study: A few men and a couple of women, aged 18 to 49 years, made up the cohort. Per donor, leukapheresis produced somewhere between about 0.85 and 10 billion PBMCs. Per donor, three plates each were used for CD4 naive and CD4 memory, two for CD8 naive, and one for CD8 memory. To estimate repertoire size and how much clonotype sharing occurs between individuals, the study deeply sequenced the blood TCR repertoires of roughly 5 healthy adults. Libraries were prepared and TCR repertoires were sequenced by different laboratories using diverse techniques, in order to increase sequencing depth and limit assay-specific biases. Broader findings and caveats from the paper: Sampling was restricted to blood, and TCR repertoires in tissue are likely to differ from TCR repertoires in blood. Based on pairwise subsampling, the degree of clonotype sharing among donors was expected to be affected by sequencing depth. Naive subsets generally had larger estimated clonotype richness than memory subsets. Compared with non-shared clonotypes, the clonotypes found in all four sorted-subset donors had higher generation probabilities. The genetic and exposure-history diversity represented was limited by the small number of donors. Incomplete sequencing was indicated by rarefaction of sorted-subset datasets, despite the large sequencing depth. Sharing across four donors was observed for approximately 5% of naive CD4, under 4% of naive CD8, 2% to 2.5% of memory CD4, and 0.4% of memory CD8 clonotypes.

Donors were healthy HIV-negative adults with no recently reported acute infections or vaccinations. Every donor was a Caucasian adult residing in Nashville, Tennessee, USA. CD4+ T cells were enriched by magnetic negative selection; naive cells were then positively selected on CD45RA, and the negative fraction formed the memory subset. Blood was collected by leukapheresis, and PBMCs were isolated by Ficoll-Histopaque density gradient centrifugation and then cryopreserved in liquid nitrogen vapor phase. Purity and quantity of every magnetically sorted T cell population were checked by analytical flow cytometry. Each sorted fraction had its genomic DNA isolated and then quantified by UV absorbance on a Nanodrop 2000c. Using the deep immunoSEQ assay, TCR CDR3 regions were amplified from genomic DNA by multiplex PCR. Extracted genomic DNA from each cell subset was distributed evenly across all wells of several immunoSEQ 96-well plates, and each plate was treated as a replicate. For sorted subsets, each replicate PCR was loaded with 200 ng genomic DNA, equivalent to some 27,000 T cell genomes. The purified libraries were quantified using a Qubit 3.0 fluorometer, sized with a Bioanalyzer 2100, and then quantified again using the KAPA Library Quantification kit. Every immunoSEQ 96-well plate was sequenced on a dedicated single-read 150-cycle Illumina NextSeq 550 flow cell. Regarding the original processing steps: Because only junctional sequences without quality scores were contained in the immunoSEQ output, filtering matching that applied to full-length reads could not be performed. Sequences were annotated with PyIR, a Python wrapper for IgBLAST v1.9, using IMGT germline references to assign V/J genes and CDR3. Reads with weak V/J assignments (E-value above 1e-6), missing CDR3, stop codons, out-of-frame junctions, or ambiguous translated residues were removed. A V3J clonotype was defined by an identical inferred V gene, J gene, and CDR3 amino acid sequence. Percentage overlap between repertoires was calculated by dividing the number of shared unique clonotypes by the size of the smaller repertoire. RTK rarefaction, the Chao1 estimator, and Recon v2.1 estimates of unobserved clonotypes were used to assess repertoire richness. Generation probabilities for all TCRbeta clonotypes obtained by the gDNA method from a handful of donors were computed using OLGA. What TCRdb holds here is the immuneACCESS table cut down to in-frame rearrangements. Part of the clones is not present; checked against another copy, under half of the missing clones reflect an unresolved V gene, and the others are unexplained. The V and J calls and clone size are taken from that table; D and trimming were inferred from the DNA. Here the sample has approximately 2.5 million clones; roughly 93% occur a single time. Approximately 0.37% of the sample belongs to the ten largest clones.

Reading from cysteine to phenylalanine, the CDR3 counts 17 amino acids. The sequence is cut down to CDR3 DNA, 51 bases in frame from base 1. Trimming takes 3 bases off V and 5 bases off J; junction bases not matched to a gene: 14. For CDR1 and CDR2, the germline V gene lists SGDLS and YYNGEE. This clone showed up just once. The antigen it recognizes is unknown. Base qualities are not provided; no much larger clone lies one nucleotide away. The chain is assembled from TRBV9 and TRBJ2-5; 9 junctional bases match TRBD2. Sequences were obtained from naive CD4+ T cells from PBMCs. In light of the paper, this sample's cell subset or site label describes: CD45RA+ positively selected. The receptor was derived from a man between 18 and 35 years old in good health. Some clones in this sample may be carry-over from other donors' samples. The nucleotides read TGTGCCAGCAGCGGAGGATGGCGGGGGGGCAAAGCGGAGACCCAGTACTTC. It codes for CASSGGWRGGKAETQYF.